This T cell receptor (beta chain) was found in a study of blood T cell repertoires in COVID-19. The CDR3 is 15 residues long. Germline V CDR1 and CDR2: SGDLS, YYNGEE. V lost 4 bases and J lost 6; bases outside the gene matches: 8. TCRdb's copy holds only in-frame clones and misses some; the assay was immunoSEQ multiplex PCR. The sample lists approximately 210,000 clones, around 90% occurring once. The material sequenced was PBMCs or T cells enriched from blood (not recorded which). The receptor was derived from a woman in her 30s who had recovered from COVID-19. The rearrangement uses TRBV9 and TRBJ2-1; TRBD2 matches 9 bases. CDR3 sequence: CASSNGAGGPNEQFF. In nucleotides, the CDR3 is TGTGCCAGCAGCAATGGGGCGGGGGGGCCCAATGAGCAGTTCTTC.